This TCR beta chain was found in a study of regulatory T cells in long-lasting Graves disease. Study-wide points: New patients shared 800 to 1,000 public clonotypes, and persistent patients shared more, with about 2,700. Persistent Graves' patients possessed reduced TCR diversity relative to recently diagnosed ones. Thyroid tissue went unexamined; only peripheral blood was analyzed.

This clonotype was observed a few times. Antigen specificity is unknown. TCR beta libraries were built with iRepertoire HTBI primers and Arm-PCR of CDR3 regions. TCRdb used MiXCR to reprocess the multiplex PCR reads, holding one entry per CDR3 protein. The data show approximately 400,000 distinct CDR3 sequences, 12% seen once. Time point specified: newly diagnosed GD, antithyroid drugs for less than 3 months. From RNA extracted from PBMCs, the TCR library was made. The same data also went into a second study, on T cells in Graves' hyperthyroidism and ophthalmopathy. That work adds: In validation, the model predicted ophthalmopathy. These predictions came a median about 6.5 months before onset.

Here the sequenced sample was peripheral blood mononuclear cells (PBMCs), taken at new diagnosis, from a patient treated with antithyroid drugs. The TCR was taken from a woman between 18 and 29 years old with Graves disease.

In DNA, the CDR3 is TGCAGTGCTGCCTTAGCGGGAATTGGAAGAGAGACCCAGTACTTC. It encodes CSAALAGIGRETQYF. V is TRBV20-1 and J is TRBJ2-5; 8 bases line up with TRBD2. V shed 5 bases and J 4 bases; nucleotides not matched to a gene: 12. The CDR3 has 15 amino acids. Germline assignment: CDR1 DFQATT and CDR2 SNEGSKA (reference sequence).